This T cell receptor beta chain was identified in a study of T cells in Graves' hyperthyroidism and ophthalmopathy. At the level of the study: Initial diagnosis, before any treatment, was when peripheral blood was collected. Study-level findings and limits: Blood also contained most expanded thyroid clonotypes above 0.001.

Using RNA transcripts as the source, TCR beta CDR3 regions were amplified. When the TCR CDR3 underwent first-round RT-PCR, the HTBI primer set was used. TCRdb analysed the multiplex PCR reads with MiXCR anew, one entry per CDR3 protein. The sample contains under 450,000 distinct CDR3 sequences, around 16% of which appear only once. Note on this clonotype: As yet, its antigen is unknown.

The CDR3 is 13 amino acids. Germline CDR1 reads DFQATT; CDR2 reads SNEGSKA (reference sequence). The junction had 2 bases not matched to a gene; V was cut back by 4 bases and J by 5 bases. Material: blood. This clonotype was sampled from a woman younger than 30 with Graves' hyperthyroidism. V is TRBV20-1 and J is TRBJ1-4; 9 bases are shared with TRBD1. The CDR3 bases are TGCAGTGCTACCGGGACAGGGAATGAAAAACTGTTTTTT. Its protein is CSATGTGNEKLFF.